The 20 T cell receptor beta chains below were found in one sample sequenced in a study of control samples from healthy donors and cancer patients. The assay was immunoSEQ multiplex PCR, and TCRdb's table has in-frame clones only and misses some. The repertoire holds 100,000 or so clones, with roughly 89% as singletons. Input material: blood. The receptors here all came from a man aged 25-45 years in good health.

The CDR3 is CASSSGRTNTEAFF. CDR3 nucleotide sequence: TGTGCCAGCAGTTCAGGACGGACGAACACTGAAGCTTTCTTT. V gene TRBV28 combines with J gene TRBJ1-1; D uncertain. Germline CDR1 reads MDHEN; CDR2 reads SYDVKM. The CDR3 length is 14 residues. Trimming took off 4 bases at V and 1 base at J, with 10 bases between the two ends.

This chain joins TRBV5-5 and TRBJ2-1; D may be TRBD2 (5 bases). Germline CDR1 reads SGHKS; CDR2 reads YYEKEE (reference sequence). V dropped 3 bases and J dropped 0 bases, with 13 bases sitting between them. The CDR3 runs to 16 residues. The CDR3 nucleotides are TGTGCCAGCAGCTCCAAGACTACTAGCTCCTACAATGAGCAGTTCTTC. This encodes CASSSKTTSSYNEQFF.

The V and J genes are TRBV2 and TRBJ2-7; 7 bases match TRBD2. The CDR3 has 18 amino acids. V lost 3 bases and J lost 3; bases outside the gene matches: 17. Germline V lookup: CDR1 SNHLY, CDR2 FYNNEI. The CDR3 loop reads CASSEAGRGSTSVYEQYF. The CDR3 nucleotides read TGTGCCAGCAGTGAGGCGGGAAGGGGCAGTACTAGCGTCTACGAGCAGTACTTC.

The rearrangement links TRBV4-2 to TRBJ2-5, with D possibly matching TRBD2 (5 bases). The CDR3 has 16 residues. Germline assignment: CDR1 LGHNA and CDR2 YNFKEQ. Trimming shortened V by 0 bases and J by 0 bases, and 11 bases separated the two germline ends. As DNA, the CDR3 is TGTGCCAGCAGCCAAGACTGGCGGGCGAACCAAGAGACCCAGTACTTC. Protein sequence: CASSQDWRANQETQYF.

The rearrangement links TRBV27 to TRBJ1-6, with D uncertain. V was trimmed by 5 bases and J by 0 bases, leaving 14 bases between them. This CDR3 is 17 amino acids long. Germline loops: CDR1 MNHEY, CDR2 SMNVEV (reference sequence). CDR3 amino acids: CASSPYSVISYNSPLHF. The CDR3 region has the DNA TGTGCCAGCAGTCCCTACAGTGTAATCTCCTATAATTCACCCCTCCACTTT.

This chain links TRBV13 with TRBJ2-1; D not resolved. This CDR3 contains 14 residues. V lost 5 bases and J lost 5, with 13 bases in between. CDR1 is PRHDT, CDR2 FYEKMQ, per germline (reference sequence). The CDR3 reads CASSTYVTHNEQFF. The CDR3, as DNA: TGTGCCAGCAGCACTTACGTCACGCACAATGAGCAGTTCTTC. The full variable domain, its missing parts supplied by reference TRBV13 and TRBJ2-1, is AAGVIQSPRHLIKEKRETATLKCYPIPRHDTVYWYQQGPGQDPQFLISFYEKMQSDKGSIPDRFSAQQFSDYHSELNMSSLELGDSALYFCASSTYVTHNEQFFGPGTRLTVL.

The V gene is TRBV28, the J gene TRBJ2-7; TRBD1 is a possible D gene (6 bases). CDR1 MDHEN and CDR2 SYDVKM come from the germline V gene. The V end lost 5 bases, the J end lost 4 bases, and 24 bases lay between the germline ends. The CDR3 is 17 amino acids. The CDR3 nucleotides read TGTGCCAGCAGTCTCGGGACATCCTACCGAGGCCTGTACGAGCAGTACTTC. This gives the protein CASSLGTSYRGLYEQYF.

V is TRBV28 and J is TRBJ1-1; D uncertain. V dropped 3 bases and J dropped 1 base, with 9 bases sitting between them. CDR3 length: 14 amino acids. Germline V gives CDR1 MDHEN, CDR2 SYDVKM. CDR3 sequence: CASSFGPKNTEAFF. CDR3 sequence (DNA): TGTGCCAGCAGTTTTGGGCCCAAGAACACTGAAGCTTTCTTT.

CDR3 coding DNA: TGTGCCAGCAGCCGGGGACAGTCCTACGAGCAGTACGTC. Translated, it gives CASSRGQSYEQYV. The chain links TRBV6-6 to TRBJ2-7, with 7 bases fitting TRBD1. Losses at the gene ends were 6 bases for V and 1 base for J; bases not matched to a gene: 3. This CDR3 is 13 amino acids long. The germline gives CDR1 MNHNY, CDR2 SVGAGI (reference sequence).

The sample holds a few counts of this clone. V is TRBV5-6 and J is TRBJ1-5; tentatively, D is TRBD1 (5 bases). V lost 0 bases and J lost 6, with 7 bases in between. The CDR3 extends over 13 amino acids. Germline V gene lookup returns CDR1 SGHDT and CDR2 YYEEEE. As DNA, the CDR3 is TGTGCCAGCAGCTTGGCGGGGCGTCAGCCCCAGCATTTT. It codes for CASSLAGRQPQHF.

The rearrangement uses TRBV7-7 and TRBJ2-3; TRBD2 agrees at 9 bases. CDR1 is SSHAT, CDR2 FNYEAQ, per germline (reference sequence). This CDR3 has 20 amino acids. Unmatched junction bases numbered 14, after V lost 1 base and J lost 0 bases. CDR3 sequence (DNA): TGTGCCAGCAGCTTAGGAGTTGGGTGGGGACTAGCAGAAAGCACAGATACGCAGTATTTT. This sequence encodes CASSLGVGWGLAESTDTQYF.

In this sample, this clone turned up a few times. V is TRBV21-1 and J is TRBJ2-7; the table gives TRBD1 as D, unverified against the DNA. TRBV21-1 is designated a pseudogene. CDR3 length equals 16 residues. CDR3 sequence reads: CASSKAGTRDNYEQYF. As DNA, the CDR3 is TGTGCCAGCAGCAAAGCGGGGACCCGGGACAACTACGAGCAGTACTTC.

V is TRBV9 and J is TRBJ1-5; TRBD1 matches at 8 bases. From germline, CDR1 is SGDLS and CDR2 YYNGEE. Trimming at V came to 0 bases and at J to 8 bases, leaving 4 bases not matched to a gene. The CDR3 length is 14 residues. The DNA of the CDR3 is TGTGCCAGCAGCGTAGGACAGGGGACGGAGCCCCAGCATTTT. Translated, it gives CASSVGQGTEPQHF. Combining the CDR3 with reference TRBV9 and TRBJ1-5 gives the whole variable domain DSGVTQTPKHLITATGQRVTLRCSPRSGDLSVYWYQQSLDQGLQFLIQYYNGEERAKGNILERFSAQQFPDLHSELNLSSLELGDSALYFCASSVGQGTEPQHFGDGTRLSIL.

The count of this clone is one. The rearrangement links TRBV5-6 to TRBJ2-3; tentatively, D is TRBD2 (5 bases). The CDR3 loop spans 14 amino acids. In germline, CDR1 is SGHDT, CDR2 YYEEEE. V was trimmed by 5 bases and J by 3 bases, leaving 13 bases between them. In nucleotides, the CDR3 is TGTGCCAGCAGTTCGGGGTCCTGGACAGATACGCAGTATTTT. Amino acid sequence: CASSSGSWTDTQYF.

This chain connects TRBV9 to TRBJ2-7, with D perhaps being TRBD1 or TRBD2 (5 bases each). CDR1 and CDR2 (germline): SGDLS, YYNGEE. The CDR3 length is 15 residues. V shed 0 bases and J shed 0 bases, with 10 bases lying between them. The DNA for the CDR3 is TGTGCCAGCAGCGTAGTTCCGGGGCCCTCCTACGAGCAGTACTTC. Translated, it gives CASSVVPGPSYEQYF. Variable domain in full (rest from reference TRBV9 and TRBJ2-7): DSGVTQTPKHLITATGQRVTLRCSPRSGDLSVYWYQQSLDQGLQFLIQYYNGEERAKGNILERFSAQQFPDLHSELNLSSLELGDSALYFCASSVVPGPSYEQYFGPGTRLTVT.

Of note for this clone: Sequence at one end of the junction differs from germline and may be a read error. The chain has TRBV5-1 and TRBJ1-2; TRBD1 matches 11 bases. This CDR3 region has 14 residues. Per germline, CDR1 SGHRS and CDR2 YFSETQ. The CDR3 DNA is TGCGCCCGCAGCTGGGCCGGGACAGGGGGGCAGGGGACCTTC. It codes for CARSWAGTGGQGTF.

The chain is built from TRBV5-1 and TRBJ2-5; D gene ambiguous. The CDR3 sequence is 13 residues long. CDR1 is SGHRS, CDR2 YFSETQ, per germline. The V gene lost 1 base and the J gene lost 5 bases, with 9 bases spanning the gap. CDR3: CASSLTIWETQYF. CDR3 coding DNA: TGCGCCAGCAGCTTGACTATCTGGGAGACCCAGTACTTC. The full variable domain, completed using reference TRBV5-1 and TRBJ2-5, is KAGVTQTPRYLIKTRGQQVTLSCSPISGHRSVSWYQQTPGQGLQFLFEYFSETQRNKGNFPGRFSGRQFSNSRSEMNVSTLELGDSALYLCASSLTIWETQYFGPGTRLLVL.

The chain uses TRBV2 and TRBJ2-7; D gene uncertain. The CDR3 spans 13 residues. Trimming cost V 3 bases and J 3 bases, with 9 bases left between them. Germline V CDR1 and CDR2: SNHLY, FYNNEI. The CDR3 loop reads CASSDTEYYEQYV. CDR3 sequence (DNA): TGTGCCAGCAGTGACACGGAATACTACGAGCAGTACGTC.

V and J are TRBV7-9 and TRBJ2-2; 10 positions match TRBD1. CDR3 length: 15 residues. Germline-derived CDR1 and CDR2 are SEHNR and FQNEAQ (reference sequence). V was clipped by 11 bases and J by 4 bases; unmatched bases: 10. The chain's CDR3 is CAGQTGGLGTGELFF. As DNA, the CDR3 is TGTGCCGGCCAGACAGGGGGCCTAGGCACCGGGGAGCTGTTTTTT.

This chain uses TRBV12-3 or TRBV12-4 with TRBJ2-3; TRBD2 matches 8 bases. This CDR3 has 13 residues. With 7 bases clipped from V and 4 bases from J, the junction kept 4 bases outside the gene matches. The CDR3 DNA is TGTGCCAGCACTCTGACTAGCGCAGATACGCAGTATTTT. Translation: CASTLTSADTQYF.